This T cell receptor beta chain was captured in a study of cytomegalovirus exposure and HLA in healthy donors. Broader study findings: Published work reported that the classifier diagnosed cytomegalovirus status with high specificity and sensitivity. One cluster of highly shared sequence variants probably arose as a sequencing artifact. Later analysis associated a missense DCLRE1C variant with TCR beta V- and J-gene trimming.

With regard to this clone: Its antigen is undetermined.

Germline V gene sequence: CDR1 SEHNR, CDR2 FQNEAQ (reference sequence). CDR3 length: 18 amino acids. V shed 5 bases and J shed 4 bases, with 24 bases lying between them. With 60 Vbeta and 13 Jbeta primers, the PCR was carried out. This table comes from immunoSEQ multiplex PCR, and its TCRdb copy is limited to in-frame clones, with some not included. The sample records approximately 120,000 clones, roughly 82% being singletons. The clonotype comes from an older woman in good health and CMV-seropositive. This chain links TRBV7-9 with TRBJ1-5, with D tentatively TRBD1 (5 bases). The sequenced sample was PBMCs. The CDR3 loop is CASSPDLTGNLGNQPQHF. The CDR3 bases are TGTGCCAGCAGCCCGGATTTAACAGGAAACCTGGGGAATCAGCCCCAGCATTTT.